These T cell receptor beta chains were read from a single sample in a study of PD-1 blockade in classical Hodgkin lymphoma. Assay: immunoSEQ multiplex PCR; the TCRdb copy retains only in-frame clones and omits some. The sample holds 90,000 to 100,000 clones; 80% to 95% are singletons and the top ten take over 2.5%. The material was peripheral blood mononuclear cells (PBMCs), obtained at baseline. These receptors originate from a human donor with classical Hodgkin lymphoma. Each CDR3 is given with its conserved first and last residue. The order of the fields is V gene, D gene, J gene, CDR3 length, clone size, CDR3 protein, CDR3 DNA. The D gene is left open where the match is weak. Rows give clone size only sometimes, using once, few, many, or a class for an expanded clone.

TRBV6-1	TRBD2	TRBJ2-3	14	-	CAGASGSVADTQYF	TGTGCCGGAGCTAGCGGGAGTGTCGCAGATACGCAGTATTTT
TRBV4-1	-	TRBJ2-1	18	-	CASSQVQRALGPYNEQFF	TGCGCCAGCAGCCAAGTACAGAGAGCGTTGGGTCCCTACAATGAGCAGTTCTTC
TRBV5-8	TRBD1	TRBJ1-5	15	-	CASSTGQGDNQPQHF	TGTGCCAGCAGCACGGGACAGGGAGACAATCAGCCCCAGCATTTT
TRBV5-1	-	TRBJ1-4	14	once	CASSLNSVGEKLFF	TGCGCCAGCAGCTTGAACTCCGTCGGTGAAAAACTGTTTTTT
TRBV4-1	TRBD2	TRBJ2-7	22	-	CASSQASLKPGLAGGAAYEQYF	TGCGCCAGCAGCCAAGCATCTCTCAAACCGGGACTAGCGGGCGGGGCCGCCTACGAGCAGTACTTC
TRBV15	-	TRBJ2-5	16	-	CATSRERAGYQETQYF	TGTGCCACCAGCAGAGAAAGGGCTGGGTACCAAGAGACCCAGTACTTC
TRBV5-1	-	TRBJ2-6	15	-	CASSFGVAGANVLTF	TGCGCCAGCAGCTTCGGTGTTGCTGGGGCCAACGTCCTGACTTTC
TRBV4-2	-	TRBJ2-1	14	-	CASSQDGILGEQFF	TGTGCCAGCAGCCAAGATGGGATCCTGGGTGAGCAGTTCTTC
TRBV2	-	TRBJ2-7	12	-	CASSGGSYEQYF	TGTGCCAGCAGTGGTGGCTCCTACGAGCAGTACTTC
TRBV19	-	TRBJ1-1	13	-	CASKDSWNTEAFF	TGTGCCAGTAAAGACAGTTGGAACACTGAAGCTTTCTTT
TRBV5-1	TRBD2	TRBJ2-3	16	-	CASSLALAGGPDTQYF	TGCGCCAGCAGCTTGGCCCTAGCGGGAGGGCCAGATACGCAGTATTTT
TRBV27	TRBD1	TRBJ1-2	14	-	CASSFQGAPDGYTF	TGTGCCAGCAGTTTCCAGGGGGCCCCGGATGGCTACACCTTC
TRBV11-2	-	TRBJ2-7	16	-	CASSRRVAASSYEQYF	TGTGCCAGCAGCCGGCGGGTAGCGGCGAGCTCCTACGAGCAGTACTTC